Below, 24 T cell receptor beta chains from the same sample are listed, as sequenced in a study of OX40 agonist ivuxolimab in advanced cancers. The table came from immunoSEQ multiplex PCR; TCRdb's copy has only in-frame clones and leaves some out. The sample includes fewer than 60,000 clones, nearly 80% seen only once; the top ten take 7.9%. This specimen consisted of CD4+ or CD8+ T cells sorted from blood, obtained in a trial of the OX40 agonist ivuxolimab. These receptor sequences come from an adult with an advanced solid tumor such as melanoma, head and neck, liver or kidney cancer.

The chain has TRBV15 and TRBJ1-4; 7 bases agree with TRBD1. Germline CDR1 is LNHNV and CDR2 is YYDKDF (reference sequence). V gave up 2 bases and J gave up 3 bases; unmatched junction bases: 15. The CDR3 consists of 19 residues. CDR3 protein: CATSRNLDRVWDSNEKLFF. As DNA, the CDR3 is TGTGCCACCAGCAGAAACCTTGACAGGGTTTGGGATTCTAATGAAAAACTGTTTTTT.

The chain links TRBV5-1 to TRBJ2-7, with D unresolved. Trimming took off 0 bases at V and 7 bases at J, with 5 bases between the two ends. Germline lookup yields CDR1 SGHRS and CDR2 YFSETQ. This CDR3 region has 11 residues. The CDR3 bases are TGCGCCAGCAGCTTGGCCGGTGAGCAGTACTTC. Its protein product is CASSLAGEQYF.

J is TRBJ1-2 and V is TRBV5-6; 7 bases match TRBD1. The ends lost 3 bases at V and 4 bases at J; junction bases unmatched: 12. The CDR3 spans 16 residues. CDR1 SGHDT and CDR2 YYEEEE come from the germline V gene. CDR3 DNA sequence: TGTGCCAGCAGCTCCCAGGGGGGCCGGGGTGCCTATGGCTACACCTTC. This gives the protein CASSSQGGRGAYGYTF.

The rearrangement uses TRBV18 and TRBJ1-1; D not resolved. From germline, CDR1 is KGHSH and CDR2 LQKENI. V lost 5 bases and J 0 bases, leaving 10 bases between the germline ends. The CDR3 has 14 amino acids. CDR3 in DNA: TGTGCCAGCTCAAGTGGGCAGGTGAACACTGAAGCTTTCTTT. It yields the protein CASSSGQVNTEAFF. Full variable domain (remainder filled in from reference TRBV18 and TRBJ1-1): NAGVMQNPRHLVRRRGQEARLRCSPMKGHSHVYWYRQLPEEGLKFMVYLQKENIIDESGMPKERFSAEFPKEGPSILRIQQVVRGDSAAYFCASSSGQVNTEAFFGQGTRLTVV.

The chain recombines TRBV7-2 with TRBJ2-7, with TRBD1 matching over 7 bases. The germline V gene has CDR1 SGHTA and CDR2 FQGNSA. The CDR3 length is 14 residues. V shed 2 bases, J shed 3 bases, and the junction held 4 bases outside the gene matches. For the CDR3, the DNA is TGTGCCAGCAGCTTAAGACAGGGAAACTACGAGCAGTACTTC. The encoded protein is CASSLRQGNYEQYF.

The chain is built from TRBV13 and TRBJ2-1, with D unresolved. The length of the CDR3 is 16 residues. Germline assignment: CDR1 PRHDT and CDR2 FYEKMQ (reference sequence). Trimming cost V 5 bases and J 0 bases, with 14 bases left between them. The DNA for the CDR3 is TGTGCCAGCAGCCCCATAGTACTAAGCTCCTACAATGAGCAGTTCTTC. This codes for CASSPIVLSSYNEQFF.

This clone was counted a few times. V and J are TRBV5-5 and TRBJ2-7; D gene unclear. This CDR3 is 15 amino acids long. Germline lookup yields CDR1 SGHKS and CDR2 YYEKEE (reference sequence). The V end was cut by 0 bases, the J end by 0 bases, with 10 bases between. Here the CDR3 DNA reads TGTGCCAGCAGCTTGGCTATGTGGAGCTCCTACGAGCAGTACTTC. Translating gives CASSLAMWSSYEQYF.

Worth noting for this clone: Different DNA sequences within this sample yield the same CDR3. The CDR3 DNA sequence: TGCGCCAGCAGCCAAGATCCGTTAGGGACACCGAACACCGGGGAGCTGTTTTTT. Protein product: CASSQDPLGTPNTGELFF. The rearrangement links TRBV4-3 to TRBJ2-2; TRBD1 might be the D (6 bases). V was clipped by 0 bases and J by 0 bases, with 14 bases between them. CDR3 length equals 18 residues. Germline CDR1 reads LGHNA; CDR2 reads YSLEER.

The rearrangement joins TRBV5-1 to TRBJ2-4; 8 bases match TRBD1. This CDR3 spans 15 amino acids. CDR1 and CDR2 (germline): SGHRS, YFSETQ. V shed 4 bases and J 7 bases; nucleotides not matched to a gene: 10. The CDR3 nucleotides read TGCGCCAGCAGCCTAATGGACAGGGAACAGAACATTCAGTACTTC. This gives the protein CASSLMDREQNIQYF.

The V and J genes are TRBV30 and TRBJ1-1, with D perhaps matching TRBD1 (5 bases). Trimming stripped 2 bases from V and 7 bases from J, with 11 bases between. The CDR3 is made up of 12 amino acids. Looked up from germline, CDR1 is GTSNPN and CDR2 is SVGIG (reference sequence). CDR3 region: CAWSLVRGEAFF. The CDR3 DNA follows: TGTGCCTGGAGTCTTGTAAGGGGTGAAGCTTTCTTT. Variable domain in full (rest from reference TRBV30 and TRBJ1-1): SQTIHQWPATLVQPVGSPLSLECTVEGTSNPNLYWYRQAAGRGLQLLFYSVGIGQISSEVPQNLSASRPQDRQFILSSKKLLLSDSGFYLCAWSLVRGEAFFGQGTRLTVV.

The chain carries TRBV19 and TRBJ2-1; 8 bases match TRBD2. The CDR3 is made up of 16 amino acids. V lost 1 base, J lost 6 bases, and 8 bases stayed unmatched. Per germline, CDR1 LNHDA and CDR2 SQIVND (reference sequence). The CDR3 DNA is TGTGCCAGTAGTATAGGAGCGGGCGGGAGGCCCAATGAGCAGTTCTTC. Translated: CASSIGAGGRPNEQFF.

The CDR3 loop reads CASSFTPGAYNEQFF. The CDR3 DNA is TGCGCCAGCAGCTTCACGCCGGGAGCTTACAATGAGCAGTTCTTC. This chain joins TRBV5-1 and TRBJ2-1; D possibly corresponds to TRBD2 (6 bases). Between the trimmed V and J ends, which lost 2 bases and 4 bases, there was a span of 13 bases. The CDR3 contains 15 residues. Germline V CDR1 and CDR2: SGHRS, YFSETQ.

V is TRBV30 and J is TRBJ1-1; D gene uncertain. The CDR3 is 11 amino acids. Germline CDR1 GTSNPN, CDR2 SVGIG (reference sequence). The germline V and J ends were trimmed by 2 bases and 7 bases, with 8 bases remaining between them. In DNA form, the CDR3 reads TGTGCCTGGAGTTGGGGAGGTGAAGCTTTCTTT. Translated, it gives CAWSWGGEAFF.

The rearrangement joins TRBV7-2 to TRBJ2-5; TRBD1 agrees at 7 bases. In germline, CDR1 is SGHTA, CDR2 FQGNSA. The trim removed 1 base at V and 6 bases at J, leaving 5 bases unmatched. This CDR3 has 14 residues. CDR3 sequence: CASSLVGQMQTQYF. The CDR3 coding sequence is TGTGCCAGCAGCTTAGTGGGACAGATGCAGACCCAGTACTTC.

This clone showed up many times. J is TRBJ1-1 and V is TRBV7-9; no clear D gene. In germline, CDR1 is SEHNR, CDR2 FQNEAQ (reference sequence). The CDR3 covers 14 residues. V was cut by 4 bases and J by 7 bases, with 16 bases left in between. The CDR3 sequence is CASSSPPGLVEAFF. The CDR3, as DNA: TGTGCCAGCAGCTCGCCCCCAGGTCTTGTTGAAGCTTTCTTT. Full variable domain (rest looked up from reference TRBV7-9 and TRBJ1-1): DTGVSQNPRHKITKRGQNVTFRCDPISEHNRLYWYRQTLGQGPEFLTYFQNEAQLEKSRLLSDRFSAERPKGSFSTLEIQRTEQGDSAMYLCASSSPPGLVEAFFGQGTRLTVV.

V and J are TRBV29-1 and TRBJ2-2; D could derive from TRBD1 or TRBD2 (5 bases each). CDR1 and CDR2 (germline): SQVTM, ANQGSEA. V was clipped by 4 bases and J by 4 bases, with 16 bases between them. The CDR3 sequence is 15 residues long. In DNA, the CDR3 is TGCAGCGTTGTAGGGGTCCAGAGGGGCACCGGGGAGCTGTTTTTT. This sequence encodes CSVVGVQRGTGELFF.

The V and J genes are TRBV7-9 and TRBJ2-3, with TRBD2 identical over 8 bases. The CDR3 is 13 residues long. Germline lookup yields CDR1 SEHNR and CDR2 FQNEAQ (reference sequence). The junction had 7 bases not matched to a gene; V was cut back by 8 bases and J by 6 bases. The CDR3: CASGAGAADTQYF. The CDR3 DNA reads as TGTGCCAGCGGAGCGGGAGCTGCGGATACGCAGTATTTT.

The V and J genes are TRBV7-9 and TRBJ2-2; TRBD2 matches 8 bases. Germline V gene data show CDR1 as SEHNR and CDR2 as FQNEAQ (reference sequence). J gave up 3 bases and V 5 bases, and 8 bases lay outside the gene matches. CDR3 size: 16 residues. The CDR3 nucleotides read TGTGCCAGCAGCCTCTCTCCGGGAGGGGACACCGGGGAGCTGTTTTTT. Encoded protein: CASSLSPGGDTGELFF. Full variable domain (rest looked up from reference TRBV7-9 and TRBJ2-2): DTGVSQNPRHKITKRGQNVTFRCDPISEHNRLYWYRQTLGQGPEFLTYFQNEAQLEKSRLLSDRFSAERPKGSFSTLEIQRTEQGDSAMYLCASSLSPGGDTGELFFGEGSRLTVL.

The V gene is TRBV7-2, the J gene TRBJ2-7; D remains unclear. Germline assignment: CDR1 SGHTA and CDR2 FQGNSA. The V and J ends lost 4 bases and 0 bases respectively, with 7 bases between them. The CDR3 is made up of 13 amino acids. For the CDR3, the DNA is TGTGCCAGCAGCTATGCTATCTCCTACGAGCAGTACTTC. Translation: CASSYAISYEQYF.

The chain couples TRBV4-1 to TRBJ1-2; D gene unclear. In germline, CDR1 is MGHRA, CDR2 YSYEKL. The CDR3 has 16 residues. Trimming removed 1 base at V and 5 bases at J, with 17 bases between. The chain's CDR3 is CASSQGLLWVYYGYTF. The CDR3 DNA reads TGCGCCAGCAGCCAAGGTCTCCTATGGGTCTATTATGGCTACACCTTC.

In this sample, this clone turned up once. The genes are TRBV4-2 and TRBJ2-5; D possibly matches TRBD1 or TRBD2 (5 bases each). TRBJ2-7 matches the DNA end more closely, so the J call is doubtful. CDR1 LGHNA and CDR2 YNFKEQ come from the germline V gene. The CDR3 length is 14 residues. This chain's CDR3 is CASSTGLGRYEQYF. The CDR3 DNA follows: TGTGCCAGCTCAACGGGGCTGGGACGCTACGAGCAGTACTTC.

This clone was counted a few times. As DNA, the CDR3 is TGTGCCATCAGTGAGAATTTGGAAGCTTTCTTT. Amino acids: CAISENLEAFF. The chain combines TRBV10-3 with TRBJ1-1; D gene unclear. Germline assignment: CDR1 ENHRY and CDR2 SYGVKD. The V gene lost 2 bases and the J gene lost 8 bases, with 6 bases spanning the gap. The CDR3 length is 11 residues.

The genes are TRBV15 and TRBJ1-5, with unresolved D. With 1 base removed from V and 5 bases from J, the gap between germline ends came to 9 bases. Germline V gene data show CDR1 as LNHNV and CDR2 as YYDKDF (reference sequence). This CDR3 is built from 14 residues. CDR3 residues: CATSRVRVYQPQHF. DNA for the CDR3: TGTGCCACCAGCAGAGTTCGGGTTTATCAGCCCCAGCATTTT.

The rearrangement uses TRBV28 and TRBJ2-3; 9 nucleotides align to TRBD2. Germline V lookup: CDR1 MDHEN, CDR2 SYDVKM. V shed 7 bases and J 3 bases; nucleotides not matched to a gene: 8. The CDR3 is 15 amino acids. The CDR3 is CASILRGGGTDTQYF. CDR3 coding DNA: TGTGCCAGCATCCTGCGGGGGGGTGGGACAGATACGCAGTATTTT.